The 20 T cell receptor beta chains below were found in one sample sequenced in a study of T cells in Graves' hyperthyroidism and ophthalmopathy. It was RNA transcripts that yielded the amplified TCR beta CDR3 regions. TCR CDR3 regions were first amplified by RT-PCR with HTBI primers. TCRdb reprocessed the multiplex PCR reads with MiXCR, giving one entry per CDR3 protein. This repertoire shows over 450,000 distinct CDR3 sequences, roughly an eighth found once; its top ten account for less than 20%. Input material: blood. Receptors were obtained from a young woman with Graves' hyperthyroidism.

Notes on this clonotype: Just one base apart from a much larger clone, this may be a read error. The limits of the CDR3 on the DNA are not certain, so only TCRdb's listed CDR3 is given. The rearrangement uses TRBV12-3 or TRBV12-4 and TRBJ1-2. The CDR3 extends over 14 residues, inclusive of both ends. The CDR3 reads CATYGGDPYYGCTF.

The V and J genes are TRBV19 and TRBJ1-4; TRBD1 might be the D (6 bases). The CDR3 totals 15 residues. Germline loops: CDR1 LNHDA, CDR2 SQIVND (reference sequence). Trimming removed 5 bases from V and 5 bases from J, with 15 bases in between. The chain's CDR3 is CASSPLSGVNEKLFF. In DNA, the CDR3 is TGTGCCAGTAGTCCGCTGTCAGGGGTGAATGAAAAACTGTTTTTT.

This clonotype was observed a handful of times. V and J are TRBV18 and TRBJ1-5; D not certain. The CDR3 is 14 residues long. From germline, CDR1 is KGHSH and CDR2 LQKENI. The V and J ends lost 1 base and 0 bases respectively, with 4 bases between them. CDR3 in amino acids: CASSPLPSNQPQHF. The CDR3 nucleotides are TGTGCCAGCTCACCACTCCCTAGCAATCAGCCCCAGCATTTT. Combining the CDR3 with reference TRBV18 and TRBJ1-5 gives the whole variable domain NAGVMQNPRHLVRRRGQEARLRCSPMKGHSHVYWYRQLPEEGLKFMVYLQKENIIDESGMPKERFSAEFPKEGPSILRIQQVVRGDSAAYFCASSPLPSNQPQHFGDGTRLSIL.

This clonotype was recorded at least ten times. The rearrangement uses TRBV30 and TRBJ2-5; 7 positions agree with TRBD1. This CDR3 is 16 amino acids long. Losses at the gene ends were 1 base for V and 2 bases for J; bases not matched to a gene: 10. Germline assignment: CDR1 GTSNPN and CDR2 SVGIG (reference sequence). The CDR3 nucleotides are TGTGCCTGGAGTGCCCACGGGACAGTCAAACAAGAGACCCAGTACTTC. It codes for CAWSAHGTVKQETQYF. The variable domain in full, with the rest retrieved from reference TRBV30 and TRBJ2-5, is SQTIHQWPATLVQPVGSPLSLECTVEGTSNPNLYWYRQAAGRGLQLLFYSVGIGQISSEVPQNLSASRPQDRQFILSSKKLLLSDSGFYLCAWSAHGTVKQETQYFGPGTRLLVL.

This clonotype was picked up many times. The rearrangement links TRBV12-3 or TRBV12-4 to TRBJ2-3; D unclear. V dropped 5 bases and J dropped 6 bases, with 9 bases sitting between them. The CDR3 extends over 12 amino acids. In nucleotides, the CDR3 is TGTGCCAGCAGTCCACACTACGATACGCAGTATTTT. The encoded protein is CASSPHYDTQYF.

This clonotype appeared many times. This chain joins TRBV30 and TRBJ2-1; TRBD2 matches at 7 bases. Germline loops: CDR1 GTSNPN, CDR2 SVGIG (reference sequence). This CDR3 is built from 12 residues. The trim removed 3 bases at V and 5 bases at J, leaving 1 base unmatched. The CDR3 bases are TGTGCCTGGAGGCGGGAGAACAATGAGCAGTTCTTC. Amino acid sequence: CAWRRENNEQFF.

This clonotype was picked up many times. The chain recombines TRBV2 with TRBJ1-4, with D possibly being TRBD1 (6 bases). The CDR3 extends over 16 amino acids. Germline values: CDR1 SNHLY, CDR2 FYNNEI. Trimming took off 2 bases at V and 0 bases at J, with 10 bases between the two ends. The CDR3 DNA reads as TGTGCCAGCAGTGAACAGGACAGTGCAACTAATGAAAAACTGTTTTTT. Translating it yields CASSEQDSATNEKLFF. Full variable domain (missing parts from reference TRBV2 and TRBJ1-4): EPEVTQTPSHQVTQMGQEVILRCVPISNHLYFYWYRQILGQKVEFLVSFYNNEISEKSEIFDDQFSVERPDGSNFTLKIRSTKLEDSAMYFCASSEQDSATNEKLFFGSGTQLSVL.

V gene TRBV7-9 combines with J gene TRBJ2-3; 7 nucleotides line up with TRBD2. CDR1 and CDR2 (germline): SEHNR, FQNEAQ (reference sequence). The CDR3 contains 14 residues. Trimming at V came to 2 bases and at J to 6 bases, leaving 5 bases not matched to a gene. CDR3 sequence (DNA): TGTGCCAGCAGCTTAAGCGGGGTCTGGGATACGCAGTATTTT. The encoded protein is CASSLSGVWDTQYF.

This clonotype was seen more than once but under ten times. A much larger clone lies one base from this, so it may be a read error. The rearrangement uses TRBV5-1 and TRBJ1-1; the D is unclear. Germline V lookup: CDR1 SGHRS, CDR2 YFSETQ. Trimming removed 3 bases at V and 10 bases at J, with 16 bases between. The CDR3 sequence is 13 residues long. The CDR3 DNA follows: TGCGCCAGCAGCTCACGCGGAGAGGAGGGAGCTTTCTTT. Translating it yields CASSSRGEEGAFF. The full variable domain, in which reference TRBV5-1 and TRBJ1-1 provide the parts outside the CDR3, is KAGVTQTPRYLIKTRGQQVTLSCSPISGHRSVSWYQQTPGQGLQFLFEYFSETQRNKGNFPGRFSGRQFSNSRSEMNVSTLELGDSALYLCASSSRGEEGAFFGQGTRLTVV.

The chain carries TRBV29-1 and TRBJ1-2; 7 nucleotides agree with TRBD1. This CDR3 is 13 amino acids long. V lost 4 bases and J lost 1; bases outside the gene matches: 3. CDR1 and CDR2 from the germline V gene are SQVTM and ANQGSEA. The CDR3 DNA follows: TGCAGCGTTGGGTCAGGGGGTAACTATGGCTACACCTTC. This gives the protein CSVGSGGNYGYTF.

As to this clonotype: This clone may be a read error of a much larger clone one base away. The CDR3 sequence: CASRPTPFVNKRGGAGAGEQSF. Written as DNA, the CDR3 is TGTGCCAGCAGACCGACCCCATTCGTAAATAAAAGAGGTGGGGCGGGAGCGGGTGAGCAGTCCTTC. This sequence joins TRBV12-3 or TRBV12-4 and TRBJ2-1; 7 bases are a match to TRBD2. CDR3 length: 22 residues.

The chain recombines TRBV12-3 or TRBV12-4 with TRBJ1-2; 9 bases are a match to TRBD1. Trimming cost V 4 bases and J 8 bases; bases outside gene matches: 5. The CDR3 covers 13 residues. Here the CDR3 DNA reads TGTGCCAGCAGTTCCGGGACAGGGCCCGGCTACACCTTC. As protein: CASSSGTGPGYTF.

This clonotype was counted a few times. This chain uses TRBV7-2 with TRBJ2-2; D not resolved. The CDR3 runs 13 residues. The germline CDR1 and CDR2 sequences are SGHTA and FQGNSA. V was clipped by 3 bases and J by 4 bases, with 6 bases between them. Here the CDR3 reads CASSLIGTGELFF. CDR3 sequence (DNA): TGTGCCAGCAGCTTGATAGGCACCGGGGAGCTGTTTTTT.

This clonotype was seen many times. DNA of the CDR3: TGTGCCAGCAGCGTAGAGGGGCGGGGGGAGCAGTTCTTC. Translated, it gives CASSVEGRGEQFF. This sequence joins TRBV9 and TRBJ2-1; 7 bases fit TRBD2. The junction had 4 bases not matched to a gene; V was cut back by 0 bases and J by 10 bases. Germline V lookup: CDR1 SGDLS, CDR2 YYNGEE. CDR3 length equals 13 residues.

This clonotype has just a few counts. This sequence joins TRBV20-1 and TRBJ2-5, with 12 bases fitting TRBD2. The CDR3 runs 17 residues. Germline CDR1 and CDR2: DFQATT and SNEGSKA (reference sequence). The V gene end was trimmed by 2 bases and the J gene end by 4 bases; junction bases not matched to a gene: 11. This CDR3 is CSARPYRLAGVIETQYF. The CDR3 DNA follows: TGCAGTGCTAGACCCTACCGACTAGCGGGAGTAATAGAGACCCAGTACTTC.

This clonotype was observed at least ten times. The chain carries TRBV24-1 and TRBJ1-1; D possibly corresponds to TRBD1 (6 bases). This CDR3 has 16 amino acids. Germline CDR1 and CDR2: KGHDR and SFDVKD. The V end lost 4 bases, the J end lost 7 bases, and 21 bases lay between the germline ends. The CDR3 nucleotides read TGTGCCACCAGTGACGCGAAGATACAGGGAGATGGTGAAGCTTTCTTT. It yields the protein CATSDAKIQGDGEAFF.

This clonotype appeared a few times. The chain recombines TRBV7-9 with TRBJ2-3; D is ambiguous. V shed 1 base and J shed 2 bases, with 13 bases lying between them. CDR1 is SEHNR and CDR2 is FQNEAQ in the germline V gene (reference sequence). This CDR3 has 16 residues. CDR3 sequence reads: CASSLGSATDTDTQYF. The CDR3 DNA reads TGTGCCAGCAGCTTAGGGTCAGCAACGGACACAGATACGCAGTATTTT.

This clonotype was observed many times. The V call is TRBV2, the J call TRBJ1-3; possibly TRBD1 for D (6 bases). V lost 7 bases, J lost 0 bases, and 10 bases lay in between. The CDR3 covers 14 residues. The germline gives CDR1 SNHLY, CDR2 FYNNEI. CDR3 sequence (DNA): TGTGCCAGCACCAGGGACAACTCTGGAAACACCATATATTTT. This translates into CASTRDNSGNTIYF.

This clonotype turned up a few times. The rearrangement links TRBV20-1 to TRBJ2-1, with 10 bases fitting TRBD1. Trimming took 6 bases from V and 7 from J; bases not matched to a gene: 6. Per the germline V gene, CDR1 is DFQATT and CDR2 is SNEGSKA (reference sequence). The CDR3 contains 13 residues. CDR3 in DNA: TGCAGTGCGCTGACAGGGGGCACGAATGAGCAGTTCTTC. Translating gives CSALTGGTNEQFF.

This clonotype appeared many times. The chain joins TRBV5-5 to TRBJ1-1, with D perhaps TRBD1 (5 bases). CDR3 length: 13 residues. V dropped 3 bases and J dropped 5 bases, with 11 bases sitting between them. CDR1 SGHKS and CDR2 YYEKEE come from the germline V gene (reference sequence). Here the CDR3 DNA reads TGTGCCAGCAGCTGGGGGACGCAGACTGAAGCTTTCTTT. Encoded protein: CASSWGTQTEAFF.